This record concerns one TCR beta chain sequence. Generated by immunoSEQ multiplex PCR, the TCRdb table keeps only in-frame clones and is missing some. The repertoire consists of about 210,000 clones, with about 88% occurring once and the leading ten covering approximately 0.7%. The source of the sample is a study of blood T cell repertoires in COVID-19. The specimen was peripheral blood. The source of this sequence is a man aged 35 to 55 with acute or convalescent COVID-19.

CDR3 sequence reads: CASSHPSGGAEETQYF. In DNA, the CDR3 is TGTGCCAGCAGCCACCCTAGCGGGGGGGCGGAAGAGACCCAGTACTTC. V usage is TRBV5-4 and J usage is TRBJ2-5; 12 positions match TRBD2. CDR3 size: 16 residues. Germline CDR1 SGHNT, CDR2 YYREEE (reference sequence). V was pared by 4 bases and J by 3 bases, with 7 bases of the junction left unmatched.